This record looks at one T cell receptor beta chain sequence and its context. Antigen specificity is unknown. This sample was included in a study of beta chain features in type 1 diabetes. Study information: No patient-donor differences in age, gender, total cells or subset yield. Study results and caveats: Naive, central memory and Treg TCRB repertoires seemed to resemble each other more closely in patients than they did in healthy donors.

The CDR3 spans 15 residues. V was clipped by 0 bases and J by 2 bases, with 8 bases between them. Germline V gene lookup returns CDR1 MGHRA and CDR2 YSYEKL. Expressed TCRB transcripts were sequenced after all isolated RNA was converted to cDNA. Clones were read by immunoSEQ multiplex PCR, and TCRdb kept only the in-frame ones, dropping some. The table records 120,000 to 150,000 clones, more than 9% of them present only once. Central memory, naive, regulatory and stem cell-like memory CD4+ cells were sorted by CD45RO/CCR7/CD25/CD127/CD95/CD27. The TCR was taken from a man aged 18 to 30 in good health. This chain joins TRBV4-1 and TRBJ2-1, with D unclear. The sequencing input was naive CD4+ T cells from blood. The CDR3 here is CASSQDSEAYNEQFF. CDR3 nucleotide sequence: TGCGCCAGCAGCCAAGACAGTGAGGCCTACAATGAGCAGTTCTTC.